What follows are 4 T cell receptor beta chains derived from one specimen sequenced in a study of cytomegalovirus exposure and HLA in healthy donors. Primers: 60 Vbeta forward and 13 Jbeta reverse. Profiled with immunoSEQ multiplex PCR; TCRdb holds only in-frame clones, not every one. The table lists over 110,000 clones, 70% to 85% of them singletons, with around 2.5% in the top ten. The sample consisted of PBMCs. All receptors come from a male donor in good health and CMV-seronegative.

This clone was seen only a few times. The rearrangement links TRBV4-1 to TRBJ2-1; 8 bases line up with TRBD1. The V gene end was trimmed by 3 bases and the J gene end by 4 bases; junction bases not matched to a gene: 2. Germline CDR1 reads MGHRA; CDR2 reads YSYEKL. The CDR3 spans 14 residues. The CDR3 coding sequence is TGCGCCAGCAGCCACGGGACAGGTTACAATGAGCAGTTCTTC. It translates to CASSHGTGYNEQFF.

V gene TRBV7-2 combines with J gene TRBJ1-2, with 7 bases identical to TRBD1. In germline, CDR1 is SGHTA, CDR2 FQGNSA. The CDR3 runs to 17 residues. Trimming at V came to 6 bases and at J to 4 bases, leaving 17 bases not matched to a gene. Written as DNA, the CDR3 is TGTGCCAGCAGACCTGGAGGTACAGGGGTGGGGGTCTATGGCTACACCTTC. Translation gives CASRPGGTGVGVYGYTF.

The V call is TRBV4-3, the J call TRBJ1-1; D remains unclear. Germline assignment: CDR1 LGHNA and CDR2 YSLEER. This CDR3 comprises 18 residues. The germline V and J ends were trimmed by 1 base and 6 bases, with 24 bases remaining between them. The CDR3 sequence: CASSQGRQPSGSRAEAFF. CDR3 DNA sequence: TGCGCCAGCAGCCAAGGCCGTCAGCCCTCGGGTTCGCGGGCTGAAGCTTTCTTT.

The gene calls are TRBV28 and TRBJ2-6, with D uncertain. Trimming shortened V by 7 bases and J by 4 bases, and 17 bases separated the two germline ends. CDR3 length: 16 residues. The germline V gene has CDR1 MDHEN and CDR2 SYDVKM. The CDR3, as DNA: TGTGCCAGCATTACGGGTCCCTCTCTGGGGGCCAACGTCCTGACTTTC. Translation: CASITGPSLGANVLTF.